This T cell receptor (beta chain) was recorded in a study of T-cell memory formation after mild COVID-19. MiXCR was run by TCRdb on the 5' RACE reads, yielding one entry per CDR3 protein. The table has around 47,000 distinct CDR3 sequences, 9.5% seen once. CDR3 length equals 13 residues. The ends lost 10 bases at V and 2 bases at J; junction bases unmatched: 8. Germline loops: CDR1 MDHEN, CDR2 SYDVKM. Study-level points and caveats: Cross-reactive memory seemingly joined, as some responding clones were found in pre-infection memory. Contracting clones localized mainly to CM and EM when CD4+ and mainly to EMRA when CD8+.

This clonotype occurred a few times. Antigen unknown. The V gene is TRBV28, the J gene TRBJ2-7, with 7 bases identical to TRBD1. This TCR was recovered from an adult woman who had mild COVID-19 (a few samples of this study predate the infection). Cell type and time point are not known. The material sequenced was PBMCs or a T cell subset sorted from them (not recorded which). This CDR3 reads CATTTQGAYEQYF. The DNA for the CDR3 is TGTGCCACTACGACCCAGGGGGCCTACGAGCAGTACTTC.